A selection of T cell receptor beta chains follows, all from one sample in a study of CD8 T cells in Susac syndrome. Each CDR3 protein gets one entry after TCRdb re-called the immunoSEQ multiplex PCR reads with MiXCR. The data show a few hundred thousand distinct CDR3 sequences, around 85% seen once. Sequenced input: CD8+ T cells from PBMCs. The receptors were gathered from a human donor with multiple sclerosis. The conserved cysteine and the conserved F or W are not part of the CDR3 here. The order of the fields is clone size, V gene, CDR3 protein. Rows may omit the clone size; those that give it use once, few, many or a size class.

NA,TRBV7-9,VSSSISGTQY
NA,TRBV9,ASSAGLAGVMNDEQF
NA,TRBV19,ASSAWTGRMVWGYT
NA,TRBV28,ASTIGSIRGQNSYEQY
NA,TRBV28,ASSPGTGGFGSYEQY
NA,TRBV11-2,ASSLTPNYGYT
NA,TRBV5-6,ASTWARVPYGYT
NA,TRBV30,AWSAPGEQY
NA,TRBV7-8,ASSLEPTGELF
NA,TRBV2,ASTSQF
NA,TRBV19,ASSIGFGQRTEAF
NA,TRBV4-1,ASSQQDTEAF
NA,TRBV6-1,ASSPGHFYGYT
NA,TRBV20-1,SARDTPSASYEQY
NA,TRBV27,ASSFVANTEAF
NA,TRBV10-2,ASSELAGFNEQF
NA,TRBV6-2/TRBV6-3,ASSYSRAGTNYGYT
NA,TRBV7-9,ASSMGVTITDTQY
NA,TRBV28,ASSAAGSREQY
few,TRBV6-5,ASSYPGRAISYEQY
NA,TRBV9,ASSGLGENDNTGELF
few,TRBV4-1,ASSQDMGSGSYEQY
NA,TRBV6-1,ASSDIGLAPREQY
NA,TRBV20-1,SAAPPSSGLRGTDEQY
NA,TRBV19,ASWTGAGELF
once,TRBV28,ASSSTRTGGSGREQY
few,TRBV28,ASSRSENEQF
NA,TRBV5-4,ASSLMGGQGGNNEKLF
NA,TRBV20-1,SARGLGNTEAF
NA,TRBV24-1,ATSESTSGGTDTQY
NA,TRBV6-5,ASSYSPGPITGGQDTQY
NA,TRBV28,ASSRDRVGYEQY
NA,TRBV27,ASSSTTGGYEQY
NA,TRBV20-1,SARGLAGGPGETQY
NA,TRBV5-1,ASSPTGRAGTGELF
NA,TRBV20-1,SARDTPGGENIQY
NA,TRBV6-2/TRBV6-3,ASSYLFSGGRHSYEQY
NA,TRBV18,ASSPLAGEAKNIQY
NA,TRBV7-9,ASSGDSFGEQY
NA,TRBV12-3/TRBV12-4,ASSFGDSSYNEQF
NA,TRBV27,ASSFRGFAYEQY
NA,TRBV27,ASSFTPLTGQGQPQH